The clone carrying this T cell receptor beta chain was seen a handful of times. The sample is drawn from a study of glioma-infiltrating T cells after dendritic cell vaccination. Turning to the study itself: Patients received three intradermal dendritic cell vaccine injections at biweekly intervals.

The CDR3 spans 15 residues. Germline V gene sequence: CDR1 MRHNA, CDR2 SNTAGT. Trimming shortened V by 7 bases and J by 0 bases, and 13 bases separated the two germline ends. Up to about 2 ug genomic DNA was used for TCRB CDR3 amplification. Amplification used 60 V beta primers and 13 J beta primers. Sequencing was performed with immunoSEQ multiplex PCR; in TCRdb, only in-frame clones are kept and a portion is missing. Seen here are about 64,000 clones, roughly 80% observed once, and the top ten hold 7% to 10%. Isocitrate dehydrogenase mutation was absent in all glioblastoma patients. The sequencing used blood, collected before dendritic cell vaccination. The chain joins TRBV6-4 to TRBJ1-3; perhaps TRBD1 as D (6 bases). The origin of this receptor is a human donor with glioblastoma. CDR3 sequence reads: CASIQGLSSGNTIYF. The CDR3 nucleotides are TGTGCCAGCATCCAGGGGCTGAGCTCTGGAAACACCATATATTTT.